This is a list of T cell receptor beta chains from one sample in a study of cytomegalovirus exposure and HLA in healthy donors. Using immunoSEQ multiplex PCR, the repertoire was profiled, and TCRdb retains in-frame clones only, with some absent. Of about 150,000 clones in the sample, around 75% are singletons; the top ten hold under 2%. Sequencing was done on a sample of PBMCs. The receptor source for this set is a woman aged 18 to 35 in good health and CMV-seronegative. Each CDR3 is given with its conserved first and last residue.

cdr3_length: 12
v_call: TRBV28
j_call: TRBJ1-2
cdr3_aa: CASRTNSYGYTF

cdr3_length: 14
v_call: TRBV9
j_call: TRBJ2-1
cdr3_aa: CASSLSGETNEQFF

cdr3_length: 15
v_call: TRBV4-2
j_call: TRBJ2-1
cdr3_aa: CASSQGTASYNEQFF

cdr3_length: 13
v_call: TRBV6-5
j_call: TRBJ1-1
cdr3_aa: CASSRPRGVEAFF

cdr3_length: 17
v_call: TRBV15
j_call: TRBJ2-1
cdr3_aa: CATSRPSRSGSYNEQFF

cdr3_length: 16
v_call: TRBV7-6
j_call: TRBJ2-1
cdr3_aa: CASSALGTGIYNEQFF

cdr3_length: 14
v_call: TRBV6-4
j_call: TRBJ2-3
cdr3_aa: CASSETSGTDTQYF

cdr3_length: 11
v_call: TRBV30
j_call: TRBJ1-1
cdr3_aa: CAWSVFTEAFF

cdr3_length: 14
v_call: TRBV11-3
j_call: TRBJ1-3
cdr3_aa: CASSLGASGNTIYF

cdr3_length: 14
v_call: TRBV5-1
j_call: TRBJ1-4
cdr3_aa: CASSPGQEGEKLFF

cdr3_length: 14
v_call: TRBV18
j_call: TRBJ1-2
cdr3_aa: CASSPADANYGYTF

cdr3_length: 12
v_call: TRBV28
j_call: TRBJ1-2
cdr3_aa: CAGKGANYGYTF

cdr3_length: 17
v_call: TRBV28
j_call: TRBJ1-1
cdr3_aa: CASSPPPLTGGAVQAFF

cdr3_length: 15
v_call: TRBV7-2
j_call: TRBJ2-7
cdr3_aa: CASSTRHWESYEQYF

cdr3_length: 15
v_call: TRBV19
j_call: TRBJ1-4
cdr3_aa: CASSIIRQENEKLFF

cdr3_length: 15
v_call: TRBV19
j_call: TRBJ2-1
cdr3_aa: CASSRSGGSHNEQFF

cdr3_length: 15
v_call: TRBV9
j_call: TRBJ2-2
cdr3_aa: CASSAGLADTGELFF

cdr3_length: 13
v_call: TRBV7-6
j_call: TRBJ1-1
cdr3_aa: CASSDRGNTEAFF

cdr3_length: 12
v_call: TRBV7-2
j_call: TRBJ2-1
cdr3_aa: CASSLAGRDKFF

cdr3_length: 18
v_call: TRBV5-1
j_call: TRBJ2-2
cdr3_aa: CASIKRDRGNANTGELFF

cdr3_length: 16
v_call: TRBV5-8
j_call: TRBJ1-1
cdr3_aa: CASSLYRGHSNTEAFF

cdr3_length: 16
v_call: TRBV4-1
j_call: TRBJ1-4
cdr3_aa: CASSQDWGSGNEKLFF

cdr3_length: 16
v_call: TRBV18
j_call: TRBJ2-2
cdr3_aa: CASSLPSGMNTGELFF

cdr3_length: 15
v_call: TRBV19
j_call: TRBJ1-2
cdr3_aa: CASSPDRGRNYGYTF

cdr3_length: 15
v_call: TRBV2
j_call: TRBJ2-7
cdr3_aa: CASSDIGTGKYEQYF

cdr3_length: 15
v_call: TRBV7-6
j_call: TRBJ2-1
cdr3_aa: CASSLGLAGGLEQFF

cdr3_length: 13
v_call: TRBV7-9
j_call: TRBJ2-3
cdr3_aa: CASSGGATDTQYF

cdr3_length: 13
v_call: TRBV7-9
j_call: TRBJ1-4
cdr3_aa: CAVSRGFREKLFF

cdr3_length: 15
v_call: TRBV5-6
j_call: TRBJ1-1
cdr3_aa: CASSPRAKRNTEAFF

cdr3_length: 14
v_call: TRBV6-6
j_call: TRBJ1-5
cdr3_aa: CASSGGYSNQPQHF

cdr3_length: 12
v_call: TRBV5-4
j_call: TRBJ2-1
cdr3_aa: CATGTGPPGQFF

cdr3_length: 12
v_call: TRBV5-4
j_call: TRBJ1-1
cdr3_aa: CASSLARGEAFF

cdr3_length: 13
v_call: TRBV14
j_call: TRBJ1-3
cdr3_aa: CASSTTSAHTIYF

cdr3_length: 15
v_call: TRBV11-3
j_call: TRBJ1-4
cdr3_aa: CASSLHGAYNEKLFF

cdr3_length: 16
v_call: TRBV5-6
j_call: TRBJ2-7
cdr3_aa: CASSSRGWSGSYEQYF

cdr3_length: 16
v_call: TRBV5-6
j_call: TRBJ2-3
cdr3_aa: CASRSRWDWDTDTQYF

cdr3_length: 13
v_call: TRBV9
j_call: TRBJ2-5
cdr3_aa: CASSVAISETQYF

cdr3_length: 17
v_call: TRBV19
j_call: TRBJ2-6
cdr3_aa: CASTPYHTGNKANVLTF

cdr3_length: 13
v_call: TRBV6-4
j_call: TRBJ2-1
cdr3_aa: CASGTGPQDEQFF

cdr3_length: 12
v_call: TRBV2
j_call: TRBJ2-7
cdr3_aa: CASSVTGNEQYF

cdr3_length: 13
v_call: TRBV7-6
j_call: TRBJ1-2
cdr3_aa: CASSQTGGFGYTF

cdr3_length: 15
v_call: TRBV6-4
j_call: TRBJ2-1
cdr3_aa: CASSGTGGSYNEQFF

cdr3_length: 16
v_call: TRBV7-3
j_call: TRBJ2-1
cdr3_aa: CASSDARDSGRYEQFF

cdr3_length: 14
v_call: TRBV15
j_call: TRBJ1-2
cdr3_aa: CATSRPTGAYGYTF

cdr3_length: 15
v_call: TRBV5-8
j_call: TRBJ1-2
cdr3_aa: CASSYGANRVYGYTF

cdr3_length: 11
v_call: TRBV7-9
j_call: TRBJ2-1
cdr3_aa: CASSLDSEQFF

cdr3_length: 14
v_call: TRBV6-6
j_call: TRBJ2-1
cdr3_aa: CASSDRGETSEQFF

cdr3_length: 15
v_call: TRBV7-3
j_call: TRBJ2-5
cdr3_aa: CASSLLAGTGETQYF